This TCR beta chain was sequenced in a study of cytomegalovirus exposure and HLA in healthy donors. Study-wide results and limits: Further analysis, carried out later, found HLA-associated TCR beta chains more clonally expanded than equally common other chains.

PCR was performed using 60 Vbeta and 13 Jbeta primers. Sequencing was performed with immunoSEQ multiplex PCR; in TCRdb, only in-frame clones are kept and a portion is missing. The sample carries about 96,000 clones, about 70% recorded once. Unmatched junction bases numbered 12, after V lost 11 bases and J lost 5 bases. Per germline, CDR1 SNHLY and CDR2 FYNNEI. This CDR3 is 15 amino acids long. With respect to this clone: Its target is unknown.

The J gene is TRBJ1-6, the V gene TRBV2, with 7 bases matching TRBD1. The sequencing sample was made of PBMCs. The receptor's source is a woman aged 70-85 years in good health and CMV-seropositive. This CDR3 is CASFWQGTDNSPLHF. The CDR3 nucleotides are TGTGCCTCATTTTGGCAGGGGACAGATAATTCACCCCTCCACTTT.